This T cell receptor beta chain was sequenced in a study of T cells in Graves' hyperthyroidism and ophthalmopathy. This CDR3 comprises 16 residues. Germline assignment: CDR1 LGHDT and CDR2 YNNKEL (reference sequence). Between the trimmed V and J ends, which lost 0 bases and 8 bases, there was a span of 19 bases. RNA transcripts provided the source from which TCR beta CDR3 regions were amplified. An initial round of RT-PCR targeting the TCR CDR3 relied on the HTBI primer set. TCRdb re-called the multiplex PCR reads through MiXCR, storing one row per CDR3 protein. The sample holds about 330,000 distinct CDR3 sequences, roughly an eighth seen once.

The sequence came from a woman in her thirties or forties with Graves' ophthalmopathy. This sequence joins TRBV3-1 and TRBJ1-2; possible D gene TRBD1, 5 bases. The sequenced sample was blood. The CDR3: CASSQDRFPAGYGYTF. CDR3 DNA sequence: TGTGCCAGCAGCCAAGATCGTTTTCCCGCAGGGTACGGCTACACCTTC.